One sample yielded the 30 T cell receptor beta chains listed below, sequenced in a study of OX40 agonist ivuxolimab in advanced cancers. Produced via immunoSEQ multiplex PCR; TCRdb's table is partial and in-frame only. The sample records about 69,000 clones, around 89% being singletons. The specimen comprised CD4+ or CD8+ T cells sorted from blood, sampled in a trial of the OX40 agonist ivuxolimab. These receptors were obtained from an adult with an advanced solid tumor such as melanoma, head and neck, liver or kidney cancer.

The chain has TRBV29-1 and TRBJ2-6; 8 positions match TRBD1. V dropped 5 bases and J dropped 3; count of bases not matched to a gene: 3. Germline CDR1 reads SQVTM; CDR2 reads ANQGSEA. This CDR3 spans 14 amino acids. For the CDR3, the DNA is TGCAGCGTTCAGACAGGGGATGGGGCCAACGTCCTGACTTTC. It translates to CSVQTGDGANVLTF.

The chain uses TRBV6-5 and TRBJ1-2, with 8 bases aligning to TRBD1. Germline V gene sequence: CDR1 MNHEY, CDR2 SVGAGI. J gave up 5 bases and V 2 bases, and 1 base lay outside the gene matches. This CDR3 has 13 amino acids. CDR3 bases: TGTGCCAGCAGTTACAGGACAGGGTATGGCTACACCTTC. Encoded protein: CASSYRTGYGYTF.

V is TRBV7-9 and J is TRBJ2-3; D is unresolved. CDR3 size: 13 residues. The V end lost 2 bases, the J end lost 6 bases, and 9 bases lay between the germline ends. CDR1 is SEHNR, CDR2 FQNEAQ, per germline (reference sequence). DNA of the CDR3: TGTGCCAGCAGCTTATTTGCAATGGATACGCAGTATTTT. Encoded protein: CASSLFAMDTQYF.

This chain connects TRBV19 to TRBJ2-5; D is perhaps TRBD2 (6 bases). V lost 3 bases and J 5 bases, leaving 10 bases between the germline ends. CDR3 length: 13 amino acids. Germline V gene sequence: CDR1 LNHDA, CDR2 SQIVND (reference sequence). The CDR3 loop is CASSIQRAETQYF. The CDR3, as DNA: TGTGCCAGTAGTATTCAGCGGGCTGAGACCCAGTACTTC.

This chain links TRBV28 with TRBJ1-3; no reliable D call. Germline V CDR1 and CDR2: MDHEN, SYDVKM. Deletions cut 2 bases from V and 4 bases from J, with 15 bases between. This CDR3 has 16 residues. The CDR3 loop reads CASSLSKAPRGNTIYF. CDR3 nucleotide sequence: TGTGCCAGCAGTTTAAGTAAAGCGCCTCGCGGAAACACCATATATTTT.

Only one count was recorded for this clone. The J gene is TRBJ2-5, the V gene TRBV7-9; 10 bases line up with TRBD2. The J segment lost 2 bases and the V segment lost 0 bases, leaving 3 bases of the junction unmatched. CDR1 and CDR2 from the germline V gene are SEHNR and FQNEAQ (reference sequence). This CDR3 is built from 16 residues. The CDR3: CASSLASGRSQETQYF. As DNA, the CDR3 is TGTGCCAGCAGCTTAGCTAGCGGGAGGAGTCAAGAGACCCAGTACTTC.

This clone was counted a single time. This rearrangement joins TRBV28 to TRBJ2-7, with 7 bases aligning to TRBD1. The CDR3 sequence is 13 residues long. J lost 6 bases, V lost 3 bases, and 5 bases had no gene match. In germline, CDR1 is MDHEN, CDR2 SYDVKM. CDR3 sequence reads: CASSFGTASEQYF. The CDR3 bases are TGTGCCAGCAGTTTTGGGACAGCCTCCGAGCAGTACTTC. The whole variable domain, filled in from reference TRBV28 and TRBJ2-7, reads DVKVTQSSRYLVKRTGEKVFLECVQDMDHENMFWYRQDPGLGLRLIYFSYDVKMKEKGDIPEGYSVSREKKERFSLILESASTNQTSMYLCASSFGTASEQYFGPGTRLTVT.

In regard to this clone: Other nucleotide sequences from this sample produce the same CDR3. The CDR3 sequence: CASSEGQGGEKLFF. CDR3 bases: TGTGCCAGCAGTGAAGGTCAGGGGGGTGAAAAACTGTTTTTT. V and J are TRBV2 and TRBJ1-4; 7 nucleotides match TRBD1. Germline CDR1 is SNHLY and CDR2 is FYNNEI. This CDR3 has 14 residues. V lost 1 base to trimming and J lost 7 bases; unmatched junction nucleotides: 3. Supplemented by reference TRBV2 and TRBJ1-4, the full variable domain reads EPEVTQTPSHQVTQMGQEVILRCVPISNHLYFYWYRQILGQKVEFLVSFYNNEISEKSEIFDDQFSVERPDGSNFTLKIRSTKLEDSAMYFCASSEGQGGEKLFFGSGTQLSVL.

This chain links TRBV27 with TRBJ2-1, with D uncertain. V lost 7 bases and J 0 bases, leaving 7 bases between the germline ends. The CDR3 is made up of 13 amino acids. Germline V CDR1 and CDR2: MNHEY, SMNVEV (reference sequence). CDR3 bases: TGTGCCAGCATGCGGTTCTCCTACAATGAGCAGTTCTTC. It translates to CASMRFSYNEQFF.

This chain links TRBV7-9 with TRBJ1-3, with TRBD1 as a possible D gene (5 bases). Germline CDR1 and CDR2: SEHNR and FQNEAQ (reference sequence). V was trimmed by 3 bases and J by 4 bases, leaving 13 bases between them. CDR3 length equals 15 residues. CDR3 sequence: CASSFAGTAGNTIYF. For the CDR3, the DNA is TGTGCCAGCAGCTTCGCCGGGACCGCCGGAAACACCATATATTTT.

The gene calls are TRBV7-6 and TRBJ2-7; the D gene is possibly TRBD2 (6 bases). Trimming took 5 bases from V and 7 from J, leaving 9 bases between them. CDR3 length: 11 amino acids. Germline assignment: CDR1 SGHVS and CDR2 FNYEAQ. CDR3 loop: CASSKEGEQYF. CDR3 sequence (DNA): TGTGCCAGCAGCAAGGAGGGGGAGCAGTACTTC.

The V gene is TRBV30, the J gene TRBJ2-7; TRBD2 aligns across 9 bases. Germline V CDR1 and CDR2: GTSNPN, SVGIG (reference sequence). Trimming at V came to 4 bases and at J to 6 bases, leaving 4 bases not matched to a gene. The CDR3 is 12 residues long. This CDR3 reads CAWNAGGREQYF. The DNA of the CDR3 is TGTGCCTGGAATGCGGGAGGGCGCGAGCAGTACTTC.

The chain employs TRBV15 and TRBJ2-3, with TRBD2 matching 10 bases. Germline V gives CDR1 LNHNV, CDR2 YYDKDF (reference sequence). This CDR3 is 14 amino acids long. The J segment lost 5 bases and the V segment lost 4 bases, leaving 3 bases of the junction unmatched. The CDR3 nucleotides are TGTGCCACCAGCACTAGCGGGAGTGAAGATACGCAGTATTTT. Translating it yields CATSTSGSEDTQYF. Full variable domain (remainder filled in from reference TRBV15 and TRBJ2-3): DAMVIQNPRYQVTQFGKPVTLSCSQTLNHNVMYWYQQKSSQAPKLLFHYYDKDFNNEADTPDNFQSRRPNTSFCFLDIRSPGLGDTAMYLCATSTSGSEDTQYFGPGTRLTVL.

The CDR3 sequence is CASSFTSIEQFF. The CDR3, as DNA: TGTGCCAGCAGCTTTACCAGCATTGAGCAGTTCTTC. The rearrangement uses TRBV7-2 and TRBJ2-1, with D hard to call. The CDR3 has 12 amino acids. The V end was cut by 3 bases, the J end by 9 bases, with 9 bases between. Germline V gene data show CDR1 as SGHTA and CDR2 as FQGNSA. The full variable domain, its missing parts supplied by reference TRBV7-2 and TRBJ2-1, is GAGVSQSPSNKVTEKGKDVELRCDPISGHTALYWYRQSLGQGLEFLIYFQGNSAPDKSGLPSDRFSAERTGGSVSTLTIQRTQQEDSAVYLCASSFTSIEQFFGPGTRLTVL.

V usage is TRBV5-8 and J usage is TRBJ2-1; D is possibly TRBD2 (6 bases). The V gene lost 2 bases and the J gene lost 0 bases, with 9 bases spanning the gap. The CDR3 is 15 residues long. Germline V gives CDR1 SGHTS, CDR2 YDEGEE. The CDR3 DNA is TGTGCCAGCAGCTTAAGGCGGGGCTCCTACAATGAGCAGTTCTTC. This gives the protein CASSLRRGSYNEQFF.

Only a few counts were recorded for this clone. The junction does not match germline at one end; this may be a read error. V is TRBV2 and J is TRBJ1-5, with D tentatively TRBD1 (5 bases). Germline V gives CDR1 SNHLY, CDR2 FYNNEI. The CDR3 is 12 amino acids. The CDR3 DNA is TGTGCCAGCACTGAAGGTAGGGGGCCCCAGCATTTT. This encodes CASTEGRGPQHF.

The chain uses TRBV15 and TRBJ2-2; no definite D call. Germline CDR1 and CDR2: LNHNV and YYDKDF (reference sequence). The CDR3 has 13 amino acids. Deletions cut 3 bases from V and 5 bases from J, with 7 bases between. DNA for the CDR3: TGTGCCACCAGCAGCGGCGGTACCGGGGAGCTGTTTTTT. Protein: CATSSGGTGELFF.

The V and J genes are TRBV7-2 and TRBJ2-5; TRBD2 matches 12 bases. J gave up 4 bases and V 4 bases, and 10 bases lay outside the gene matches. This CDR3 is built from 17 residues. Germline-derived CDR1 and CDR2 are SGHTA and FQGNSA. CDR3 in DNA: TGTGCCAGCAGCTCCACTAGCGGGAGGCTCCTGGGAGAGACCCAGTACTTC. This codes for CASSSTSGRLLGETQYF. Based on the CDR3 plus reference TRBV7-2 and TRBJ2-5, the full variable domain is GAGVSQSPSNKVTEKGKDVELRCDPISGHTALYWYRQSLGQGLEFLIYFQGNSAPDKSGLPSDRFSAERTGGSVSTLTIQRTQQEDSAVYLCASSSTSGRLLGETQYFGPGTRLLVL.

The V gene is TRBV15, the J gene TRBJ2-5, with a weak D call TRBD2 (6 bases). Judging by the DNA end, TRBJ2-7 fits better; the J call may be wrong. This CDR3 is 14 amino acids long. CDR1 is LNHNV and CDR2 is YYDKDF in the germline V gene (reference sequence). CDR3 in amino acids: CATSKRLEDYEQYF. CDR3 nucleotides: TGTGCCACCAGCAAGCGACTAGAGGACTACGAGCAGTACTTC.

The rearrangement joins TRBV11-3 to TRBJ2-1; 7 bases are a match to TRBD2. The CDR3 runs 16 residues. The V and J ends lost 2 bases and 3 bases, in that order; junction bases with no gene match: 7. Germline CDR1 is SGHNT and CDR2 is YENEEA. CDR3 protein: CASSLWDYRFYNEQFF. The DNA for the CDR3 is TGTGCCAGCAGCTTATGGGACTACCGTTTCTACAATGAGCAGTTCTTC.

This clone showed up just once. The chain carries TRBV7-9 and TRBJ1-2; weak D call: TRBD1 (5 bases). The CDR3 contains 15 residues. The V and J ends lost 0 bases and 7 bases respectively, with 15 bases between them. Germline values: CDR1 SEHNR, CDR2 FQNEAQ (reference sequence). The CDR3 DNA reads as TGTGCCAGCAGCTTAGCCGGGGACCGCAGTTTTGGCTACACCTTC. Its translation is CASSLAGDRSFGYTF.

In DNA, the CDR3 is TGCAGCTACAGGGGTTGGGGAAACACCATATATTTT. It specifies CSYRGWGNTIYF. The chain recombines TRBV29-1 with TRBJ1-3; 7 positions agree with TRBD1. Losses at the gene ends were 8 bases for V and 4 bases for J; bases not matched to a gene: 5. The CDR3 consists of 12 residues. The V gene's germline CDR1 is SQVTM and CDR2 ANQGSEA.

This clone occurred many times. Other DNA sequences from this sample encode an identical CDR3 as well. This chain links TRBV4-3 with TRBJ2-7; TRBD2 agrees at 7 bases. The CDR3 consists of 15 residues. CDR1 is LGHNA, CDR2 YSLEER, per germline. Trimming removed 3 bases from V and 1 base from J; junction bases left unmatched: 6. The DNA of the CDR3 is TGCGCCAGCAGCCAGGGGTCGGGGGGATCCTACGAGCAGTACTTC. It yields the protein CASSQGSGGSYEQYF.

The rearrangement uses TRBV29-1 and TRBJ2-5, with 11 positions matching TRBD1. The V segment lost 6 bases and the J segment 7 bases; nucleotides outside the gene matches: 7. Germline V CDR1 and CDR2: SQVTM, ANQGSEA. The CDR3 runs 13 residues. The CDR3 sequence: CSVGQGGRGTQYF. CDR3 nucleotide sequence: TGCAGCGTGGGACAGGGGGGTCGTGGGACCCAGTACTTC.

The J gene is TRBJ2-1, the V gene TRBV4-3, with 10 bases that match TRBD2. With V trimmed by 2 bases and J by 0 bases, 4 bases remained unmatched. This CDR3 comprises 17 residues. CDR1 and CDR2 from the germline V gene are LGHNA and YSLEER. The CDR3 reads CASSQNSGRSSYNEQFF. The CDR3 nucleotides are TGCGCCAGCAGCCAAAATAGCGGGAGGAGCTCCTACAATGAGCAGTTCTTC.

The V call is TRBV27, the J call TRBJ2-1, with unresolved D. V dropped 5 bases and J dropped 0 bases, with 14 bases sitting between them. Germline CDR1 reads MNHEY; CDR2 reads SMNVEV (reference sequence). CDR3 length equals 16 residues. This chain's CDR3 is CASSSRAPSSYNEQFF. CDR3 bases: TGTGCCAGCAGTAGCCGGGCGCCGAGCTCCTACAATGAGCAGTTCTTC.

The chain recombines TRBV28 with TRBJ1-5; D is ambiguous. Trimming removed 5 bases at V and 2 bases at J, with 13 bases between. CDR1 and CDR2 (germline): MDHEN, SYDVKM. This CDR3 is 15 amino acids long. In DNA form, the CDR3 reads TGTGCCAGCAGTCTGCCAGTCCTTGGCAATCAGCCCCAGCATTTT. It encodes CASSLPVLGNQPQHF.

J is TRBJ2-2 and V is TRBV6-1, with a possible D match to TRBD2 (7 bases). CDR1 is MNHNS, CDR2 SASEGT, per germline. V gave up 11 bases and J gave up 0 bases, with 16 bases separating them. The CDR3 totals 15 residues. Written as DNA, the CDR3 is TGTGCCGGACGGTGGGGGGGCTCGAACACCGGGGAGCTGTTTTTT. It translates to CAGRWGGSNTGELFF.

The rearrangement links TRBV6-6 to TRBJ2-7, with 9 bases aligning to TRBD2. Germline V gene data show CDR1 as MNHNY and CDR2 as SVGAGI (reference sequence). Germline trimming cut 6 bases from V and 3 bases from J; bases unmatched to any gene: 9. The CDR3 has 15 residues. CDR3 protein: CASRSLIAGVYEQYF. CDR3 DNA sequence: TGTGCCAGCAGATCCCTGATAGCGGGAGTCTACGAGCAGTACTTC.

The rearrangement uses TRBV14 and TRBJ2-5; TRBD2 matches at 7 bases. The CDR3 totals 13 residues. Trimming at V came to 4 bases and at J to 7 bases, leaving 6 bases not matched to a gene. Germline V gene lookup returns CDR1 SGHDN and CDR2 FVKESK. The CDR3 DNA sequence: TGTGCCAGCAGCCGAACTAGCGTTGGGACCCAGTACTTC. Protein sequence: CASSRTSVGTQYF.